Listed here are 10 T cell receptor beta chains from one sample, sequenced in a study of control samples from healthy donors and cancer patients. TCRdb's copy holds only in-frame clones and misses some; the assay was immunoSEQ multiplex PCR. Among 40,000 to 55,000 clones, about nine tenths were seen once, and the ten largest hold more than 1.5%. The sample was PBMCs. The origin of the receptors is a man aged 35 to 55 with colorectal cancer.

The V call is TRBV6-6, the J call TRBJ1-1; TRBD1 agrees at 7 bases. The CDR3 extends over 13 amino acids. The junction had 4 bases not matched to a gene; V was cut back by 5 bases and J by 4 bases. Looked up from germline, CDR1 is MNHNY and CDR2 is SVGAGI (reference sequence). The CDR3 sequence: CASSRTGGTEAFF. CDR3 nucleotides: TGTGCCAGCAGTCGGACAGGTGGCACTGAAGCTTTCTTT.

The CDR3 region has the DNA TGTGCCAGCAGCGAACTGGGGGACAGAGCCAAAAACATTCAGTACTTC. Encoded protein: CASSELGDRAKNIQYF. This sequence joins TRBV27 and TRBJ2-4; TRBD1 agrees at 7 bases. CDR3 length equals 16 residues. In germline, CDR1 is MNHEY, CDR2 SMNVEV (reference sequence). The trim removed 6 bases at V and 0 bases at J, leaving 8 bases unmatched.

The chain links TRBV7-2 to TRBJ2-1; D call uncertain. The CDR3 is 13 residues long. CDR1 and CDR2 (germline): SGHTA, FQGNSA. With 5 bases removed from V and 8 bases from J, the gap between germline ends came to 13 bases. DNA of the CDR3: TGTGCCAGCAGCCCATGGGCAGCATATGAGCAGTTCTTC. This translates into CASSPWAAYEQFF.

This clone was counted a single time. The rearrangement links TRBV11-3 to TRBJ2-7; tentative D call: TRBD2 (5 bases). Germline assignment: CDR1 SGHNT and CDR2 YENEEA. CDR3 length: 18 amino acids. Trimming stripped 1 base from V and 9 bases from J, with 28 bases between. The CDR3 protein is CASSLAYGALAQPSPQYF. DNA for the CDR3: TGTGCCAGCAGCTTAGCCTATGGAGCTTTAGCGCAACCATCGCCGCAGTACTTC.

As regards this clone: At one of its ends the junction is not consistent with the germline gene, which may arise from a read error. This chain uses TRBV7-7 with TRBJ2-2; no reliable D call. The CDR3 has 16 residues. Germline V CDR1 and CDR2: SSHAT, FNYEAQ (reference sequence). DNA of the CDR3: TGTGCTAGCAGCTTAGAAGGATCCGCGAACACCGGGGAGCTGTTTTTT. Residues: CASSLEGSANTGELFF. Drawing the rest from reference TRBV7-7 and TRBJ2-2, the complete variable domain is GAGVSQSPRYKVTKRGQDVTLRCDPISSHATLYWYQQALGQGPEFLTYFNYEAQPDKSGLPSDRFSAERPEGSISTLTIQRTEQRDSAMYRCASSLEGSANTGELFFGEGSRLTVL.

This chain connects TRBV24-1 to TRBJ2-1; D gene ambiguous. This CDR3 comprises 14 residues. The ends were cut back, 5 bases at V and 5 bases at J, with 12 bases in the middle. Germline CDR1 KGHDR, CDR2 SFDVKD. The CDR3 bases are TGTGCCACCAGTGGCGCTCTCTCGGACAATGAGCAGTTCTTC. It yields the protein CATSGALSDNEQFF.

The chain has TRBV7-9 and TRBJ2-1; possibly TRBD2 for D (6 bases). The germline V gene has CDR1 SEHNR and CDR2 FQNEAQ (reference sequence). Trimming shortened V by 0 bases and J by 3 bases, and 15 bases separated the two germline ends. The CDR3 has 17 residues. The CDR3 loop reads CASSLAPRRAIYNEQFF. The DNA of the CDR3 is TGTGCCAGCAGCTTAGCGCCCCGGAGGGCGATCTACAATGAGCAGTTCTTC.

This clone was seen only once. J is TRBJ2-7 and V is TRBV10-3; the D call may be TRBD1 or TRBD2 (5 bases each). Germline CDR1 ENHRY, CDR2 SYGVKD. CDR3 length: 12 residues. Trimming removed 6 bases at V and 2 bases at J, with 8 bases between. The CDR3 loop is CAISGDPYEQYF. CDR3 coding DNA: TGTGCCATCAGCGGGGACCCCTACGAGCAGTACTTC.

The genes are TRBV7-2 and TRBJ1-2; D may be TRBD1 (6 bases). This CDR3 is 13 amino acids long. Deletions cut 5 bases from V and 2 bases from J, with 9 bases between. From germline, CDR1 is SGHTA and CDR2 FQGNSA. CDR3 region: CASSPGQNYGYTF. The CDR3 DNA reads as TGTGCCAGCAGCCCTGGACAGAACTATGGCTACACCTTC. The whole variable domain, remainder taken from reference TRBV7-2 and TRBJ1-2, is GAGVSQSPSNKVTEKGKDVELRCDPISGHTALYWYRQSLGQGLEFLIYFQGNSAPDKSGLPSDRFSAERTGGSVSTLTIQRTQQEDSAVYLCASSPGQNYGYTFGSGTRLTVV.

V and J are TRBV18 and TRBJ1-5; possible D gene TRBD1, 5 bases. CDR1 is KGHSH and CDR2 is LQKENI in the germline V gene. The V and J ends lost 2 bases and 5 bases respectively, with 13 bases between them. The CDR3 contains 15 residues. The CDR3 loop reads CASSPGQGMDQPQHF. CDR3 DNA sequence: TGTGCCAGCTCACCAGGGCAGGGCATGGATCAGCCCCAGCATTTT.